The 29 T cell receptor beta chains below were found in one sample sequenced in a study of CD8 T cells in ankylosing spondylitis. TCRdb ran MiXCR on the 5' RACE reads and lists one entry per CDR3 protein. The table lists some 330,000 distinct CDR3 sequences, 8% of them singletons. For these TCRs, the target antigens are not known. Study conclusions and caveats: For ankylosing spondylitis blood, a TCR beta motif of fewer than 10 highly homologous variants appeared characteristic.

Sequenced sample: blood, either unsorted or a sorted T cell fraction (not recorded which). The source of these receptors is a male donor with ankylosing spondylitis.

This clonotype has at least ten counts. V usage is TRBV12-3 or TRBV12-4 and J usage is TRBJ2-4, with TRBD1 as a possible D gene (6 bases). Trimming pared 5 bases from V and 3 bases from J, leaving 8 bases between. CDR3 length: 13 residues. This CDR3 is CASSPDSKNIQYF. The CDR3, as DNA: TGTGCCAGCAGTCCGGACAGCAAAAACATTCAGTACTTC.

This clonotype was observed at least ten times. The CDR3 protein is CASSLGGRGTEAFF. Here the CDR3 DNA reads TGTGCCAGCAGCCTGGGGGGGCGAGGAACTGAAGCTTTCTTT. The J gene is TRBJ1-1, the V gene TRBV11-3, with a weak D call TRBD1 (6 bases). Looked up from germline, CDR1 is SGHNT and CDR2 is YENEEA. V lost 5 bases, J lost 5 bases, and 15 bases lay in between. The CDR3 extends over 14 amino acids.

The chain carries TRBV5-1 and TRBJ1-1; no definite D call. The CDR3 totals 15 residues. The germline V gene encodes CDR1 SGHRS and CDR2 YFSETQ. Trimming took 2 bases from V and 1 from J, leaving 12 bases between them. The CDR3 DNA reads TGCGCCAGCAGCTTTTCAGGTCGGGGGAACACTGAAGCTTTCTTT. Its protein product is CASSFSGRGNTEAFF.

CDR3 nucleotide sequence: TGTGCCAGCAGTTACGGGCTAGCGGGAGGGCAGGGGGAGACCCAGTACTTC. Its protein product is CASSYGLAGGQGETQYF. This rearrangement joins TRBV6-5 to TRBJ2-5, with 12 bases aligning to TRBD2. The CDR3 runs to 17 residues. The junction had 9 bases not matched to a gene; V was cut back by 2 bases and J by 5 bases. Looked up from germline, CDR1 is MNHEY and CDR2 is SVGAGI.

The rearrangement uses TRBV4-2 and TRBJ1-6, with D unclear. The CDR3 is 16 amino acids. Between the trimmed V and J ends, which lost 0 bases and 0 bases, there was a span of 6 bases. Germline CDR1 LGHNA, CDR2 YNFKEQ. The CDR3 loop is CASSQDSSSYNSPLHF. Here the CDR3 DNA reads TGTGCCAGCAGCCAAGATAGCAGCTCCTATAATTCACCCCTCCACTTT.

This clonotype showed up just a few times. CDR3 amino acids: CASSLWGASEQYF. The CDR3 DNA is TGTGCCAGCAGTTTATGGGGCGCCTCCGAGCAGTACTTC. V usage is TRBV6-6 and J usage is TRBJ2-7; weak D call: TRBD1 (5 bases). V lost 4 bases and J 6 bases, leaving 13 bases between the germline ends. The CDR3 contains 13 residues. Germline V gene sequence: CDR1 MNHNY, CDR2 SVGAGI (reference sequence).

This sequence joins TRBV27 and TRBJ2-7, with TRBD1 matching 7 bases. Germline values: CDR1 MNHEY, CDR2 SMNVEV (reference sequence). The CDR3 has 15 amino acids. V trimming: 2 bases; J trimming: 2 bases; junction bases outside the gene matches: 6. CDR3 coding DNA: TGTGCCAGCAGTTTAATACAGGGGTGGCCCTACGAGCAGTACTTC. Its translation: CASSLIQGWPYEQYF.

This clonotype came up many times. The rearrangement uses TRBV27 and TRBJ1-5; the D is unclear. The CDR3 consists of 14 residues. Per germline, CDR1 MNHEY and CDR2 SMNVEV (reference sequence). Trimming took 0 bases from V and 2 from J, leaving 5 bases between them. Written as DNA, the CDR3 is TGTGCCAGCAGTTTATCCGGTCGCAATCAGCCCCAGCATTTT. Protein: CASSLSGRNQPQHF.

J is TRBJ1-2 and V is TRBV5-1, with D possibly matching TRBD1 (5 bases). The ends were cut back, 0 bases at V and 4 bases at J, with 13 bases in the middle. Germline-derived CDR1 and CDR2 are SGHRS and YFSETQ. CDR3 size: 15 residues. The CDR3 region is CASSLDRGDSYGYTF. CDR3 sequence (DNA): TGCGCCAGCAGCTTGGACCGGGGGGACTCCTATGGCTACACCTTC.

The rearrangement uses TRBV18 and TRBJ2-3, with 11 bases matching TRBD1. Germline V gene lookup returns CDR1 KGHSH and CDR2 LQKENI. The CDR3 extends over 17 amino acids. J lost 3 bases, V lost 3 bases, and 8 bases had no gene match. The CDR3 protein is CASSPLGQGAITDTQYF. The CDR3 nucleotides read TGTGCCAGCTCACCTCTAGGACAGGGGGCGATTACAGATACGCAGTATTTT.

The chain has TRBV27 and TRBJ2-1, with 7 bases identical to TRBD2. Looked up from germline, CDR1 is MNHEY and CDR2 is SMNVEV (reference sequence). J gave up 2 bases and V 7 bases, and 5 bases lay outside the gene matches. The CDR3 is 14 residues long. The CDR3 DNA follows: TGTGCCAGCATTGGCGGGAGCCCCTACAATGAGCAGTTCTTC. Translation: CASIGGSPYNEQFF.

The CDR3 sequence is CSARAGTTDNNEQFF. In DNA form, the CDR3 reads TGCAGTGCTAGGGCCGGGACTACCGATAACAATGAGCAGTTCTTC. The chain recombines TRBV20-1 with TRBJ2-1; 7 bases are shared with TRBD2. V dropped 3 bases and J dropped 5; count of bases not matched to a gene: 10. From germline, CDR1 is DFQATT and CDR2 SNEGSKA (reference sequence). This CDR3 has 15 amino acids.

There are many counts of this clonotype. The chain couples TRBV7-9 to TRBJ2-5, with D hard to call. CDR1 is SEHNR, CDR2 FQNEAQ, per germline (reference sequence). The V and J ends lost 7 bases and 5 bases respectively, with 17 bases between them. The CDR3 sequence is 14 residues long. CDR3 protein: CASIGTDPTETQYF. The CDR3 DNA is TGTGCCAGCATTGGCACGGATCCGACGGAGACCCAGTACTTC.

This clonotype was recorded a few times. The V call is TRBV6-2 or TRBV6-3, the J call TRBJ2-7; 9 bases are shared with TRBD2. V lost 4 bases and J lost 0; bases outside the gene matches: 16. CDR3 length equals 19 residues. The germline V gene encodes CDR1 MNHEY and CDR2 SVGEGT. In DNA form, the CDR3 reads TGTGCCAGCAGTTTGCCCCTCGAATTAGCGGGAGACAGCTCCTACGAGCAGTACTTC. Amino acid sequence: CASSLPLELAGDSSYEQYF.

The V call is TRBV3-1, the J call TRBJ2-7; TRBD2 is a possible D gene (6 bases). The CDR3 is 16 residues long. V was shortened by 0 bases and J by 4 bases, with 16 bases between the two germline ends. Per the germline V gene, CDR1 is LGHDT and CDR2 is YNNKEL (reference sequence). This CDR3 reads CASSQEEGTRHYEQYF. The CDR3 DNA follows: TGTGCCAGCAGCCAAGAGGAGGGTACCCGTCATTACGAGCAGTACTTC.

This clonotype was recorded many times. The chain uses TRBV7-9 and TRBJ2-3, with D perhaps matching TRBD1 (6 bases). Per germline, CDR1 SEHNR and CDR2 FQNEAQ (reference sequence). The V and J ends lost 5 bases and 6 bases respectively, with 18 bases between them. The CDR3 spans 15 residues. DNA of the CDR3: TGTGCCAGCAGCCGACAATCAGGGGTCCGTGATACGCAGTATTTT. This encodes CASSRQSGVRDTQYF.

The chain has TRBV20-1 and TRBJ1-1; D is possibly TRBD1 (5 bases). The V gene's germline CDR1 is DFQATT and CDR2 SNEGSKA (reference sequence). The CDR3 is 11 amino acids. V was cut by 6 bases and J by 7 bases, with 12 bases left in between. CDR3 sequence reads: CSAPRQFEAFF. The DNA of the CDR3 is TGCAGTGCCCCTCGACAGTTTGAAGCTTTCTTT.

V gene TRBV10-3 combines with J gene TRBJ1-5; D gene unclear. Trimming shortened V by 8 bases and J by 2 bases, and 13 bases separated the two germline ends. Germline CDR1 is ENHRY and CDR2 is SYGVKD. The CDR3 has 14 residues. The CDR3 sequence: CAIERVRGNQPQHF. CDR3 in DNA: TGTGCCATCGAGAGGGTTCGGGGCAATCAGCCCCAGCATTTT.

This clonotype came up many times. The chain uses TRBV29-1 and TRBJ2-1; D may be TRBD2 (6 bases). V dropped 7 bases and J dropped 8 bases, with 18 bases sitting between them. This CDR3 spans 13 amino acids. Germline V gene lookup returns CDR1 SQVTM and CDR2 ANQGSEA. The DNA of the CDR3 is TGCAGCGCCCGAAGGGCATCGGGGGATGAGCAGTTCTTC. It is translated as CSARRASGDEQFF.

The CDR3 DNA sequence: TGTGCCAGCAGCTTAACAGGGATTGGAGGCTACACCTTC. The encoded protein is CASSLTGIGGYTF. This rearrangement joins TRBV7-3 to TRBJ1-2, with D unclear. Trimming took 0 bases from V and 8 from J, leaving 10 bases between them. The CDR3 runs 13 residues. The germline CDR1 and CDR2 sequences are SGHTA and FQGTGA. The whole variable domain, filled in from reference TRBV7-3 and TRBJ1-2, reads GAGVSQTPSNKVTEKGKYVELRCDPISGHTALYWYRQSLGQGPEFLIYFQGTGAADDSGLPNDRFFAVRPEGSVSTLKIQRTERGDSAVYLCASSLTGIGGYTFGSGTRLTVV.

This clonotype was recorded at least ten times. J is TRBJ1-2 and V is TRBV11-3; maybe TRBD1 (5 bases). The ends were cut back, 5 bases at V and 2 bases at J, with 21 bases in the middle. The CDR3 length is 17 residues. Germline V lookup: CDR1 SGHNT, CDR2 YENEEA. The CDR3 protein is CASSVTRQHLTNYGYTF. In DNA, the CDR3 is TGTGCCAGCAGCGTCACTAGACAGCACCTGACCAACTATGGCTACACCTTC. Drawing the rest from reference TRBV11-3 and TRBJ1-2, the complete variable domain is EAGVVQSPRYKIIEKKQPVAFWCNPISGHNTLYWYLQNLGQGPELLIRYENEEAVDDSQLPKDRFSAERLKGVDSTLKIQPAELGDSAVYLCASSVTRQHLTNYGYTFGSGTRLTVV.

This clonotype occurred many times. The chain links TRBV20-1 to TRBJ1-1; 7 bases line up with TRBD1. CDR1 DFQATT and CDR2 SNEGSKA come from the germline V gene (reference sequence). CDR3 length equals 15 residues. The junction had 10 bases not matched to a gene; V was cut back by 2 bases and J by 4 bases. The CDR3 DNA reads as TGCAGTGCTAGAAGGGTGAGGGGGCCTGGCACTGAAGCTTTCTTT. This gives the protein CSARRVRGPGTEAFF.

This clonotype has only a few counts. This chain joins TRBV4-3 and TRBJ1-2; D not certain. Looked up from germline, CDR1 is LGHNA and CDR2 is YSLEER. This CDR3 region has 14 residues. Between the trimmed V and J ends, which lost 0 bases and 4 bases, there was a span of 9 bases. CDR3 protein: CASSQELPSYGYTF. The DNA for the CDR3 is TGCGCCAGCAGCCAAGAGCTCCCGAGCTATGGCTACACCTTC.

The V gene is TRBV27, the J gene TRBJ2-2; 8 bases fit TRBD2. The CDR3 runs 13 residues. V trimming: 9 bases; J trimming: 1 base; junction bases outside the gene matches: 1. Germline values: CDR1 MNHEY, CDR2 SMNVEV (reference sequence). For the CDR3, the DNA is TGTGCCAGTGCGGGGGGGAACACCGGGGAGCTGTTTTTT. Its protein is CASAGGNTGELFF.

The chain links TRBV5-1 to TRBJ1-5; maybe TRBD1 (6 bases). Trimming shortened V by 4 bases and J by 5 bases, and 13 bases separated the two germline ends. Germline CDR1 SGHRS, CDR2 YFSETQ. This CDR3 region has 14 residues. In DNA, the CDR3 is TGCGCCAGCAGCCGGACAGTGTTTGATCAGCCCCAGCATTTT. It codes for CASSRTVFDQPQHF.

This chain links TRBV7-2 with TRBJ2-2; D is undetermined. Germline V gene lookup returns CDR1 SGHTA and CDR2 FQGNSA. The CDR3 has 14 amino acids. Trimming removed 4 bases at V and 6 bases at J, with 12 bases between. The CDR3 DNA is TGTGCCAGCAGCTATTTACCGGTGGCCGGGGAGCTGTTTTTT. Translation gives CASSYLPVAGELFF. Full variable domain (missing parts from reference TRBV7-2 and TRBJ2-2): GAGVSQSPSNKVTEKGKDVELRCDPISGHTALYWYRQSLGQGLEFLIYFQGNSAPDKSGLPSDRFSAERTGGSVSTLTIQRTQQEDSAVYLCASSYLPVAGELFFGEGSRLTVL.

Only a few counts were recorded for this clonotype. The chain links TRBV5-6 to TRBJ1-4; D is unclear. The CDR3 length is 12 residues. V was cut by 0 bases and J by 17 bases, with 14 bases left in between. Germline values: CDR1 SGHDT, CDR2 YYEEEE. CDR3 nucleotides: TGTGCCAGCAGCTTGGTTGGGTCAGCTCTATTTTTT. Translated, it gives CASSLVGSALFF.

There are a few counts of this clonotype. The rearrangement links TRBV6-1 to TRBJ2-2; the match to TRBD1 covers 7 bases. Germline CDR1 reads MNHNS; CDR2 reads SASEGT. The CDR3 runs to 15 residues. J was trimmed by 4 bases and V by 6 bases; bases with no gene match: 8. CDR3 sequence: CASSPSTGPTGELFF. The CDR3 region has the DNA TGTGCCAGCAGCCCCTCGACAGGGCCCACCGGGGAGCTGTTTTTT.

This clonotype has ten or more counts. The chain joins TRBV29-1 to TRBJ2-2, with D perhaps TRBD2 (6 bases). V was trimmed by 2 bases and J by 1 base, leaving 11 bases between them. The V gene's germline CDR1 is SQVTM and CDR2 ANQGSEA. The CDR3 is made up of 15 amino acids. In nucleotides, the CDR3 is TGCAGCGTTGAACGGGGGAGGAGGAACACCGGGGAGCTGTTTTTT. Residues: CSVERGRRNTGELFF.